The rows below give T cell receptor beta chains drawn from one sample of a study of CD8+CD57+ T cells in acquired aplastic anemia. TCRdb fed the reads into MiXCR, producing one record per CDR3 protein. The sample lists 150,000 to 200,000 distinct CDR3 sequences, approximately 48% occurring once. Material for sequencing was sorted CD4+, CD8+, or CD8+CD57+ T cells (not recorded which) from PBMCs. These receptors came from a human donor with aplastic anemia. The CDR3 runs from the conserved cysteine through the conserved F or W. A D gene is named only where the DNA matches it firmly. Size tells how often a clone was seen (once, few, many) or the class of an expanded clone, and some rows leave it out.

D	V	J	size	DNA	CDR3
TRBD2	TRBV29-1	TRBJ2-7	-	TGCAGCAGATCCAGCGGGAGGCTCGAGCAGTACTTC	CSRSSGRLEQYF
TRBD1	TRBV29-1	TRBJ1-1	few	TGCAGCGTTGAGGGACAGGGCGTAGGCACTGAAGCTTTCTTT	CSVEGQGVGTEAFF
TRBD2	TRBV10-1	TRBJ2-7	-	TGCGCCAGCAGTTTTGGGGCGAGCGGGAGCGTCTCCTACGAGCAGTACTTC	CASSFGASGSVSYEQYF
TRBD1	TRBV7-2	TRBJ1-2	many	TGTGCCAGCAGCTCCGCCACAGGGGGCATCTATGGCTACACCTTC	CASSSATGGIYGYTF
-	TRBV7-2	TRBJ2-2	many	TGTGCCAGCAGCTGGGCTAGCGCGCGGACCGGGGAGCTGTTTTTT	CASSWASARTGELFF
-	TRBV20-1	TRBJ1-2	few	TGCAGCGCTACGGGGGAATATGGCTACACCTTC	CSATGEYGYTF
TRBD2	TRBV7-9	TRBJ2-1	many	TGTGCCAGCAGCTTAGGACGACTAGCGGGCCTCTACAATGAGCAGTTCTTC	CASSLGRLAGLYNEQFF
TRBD2	TRBV5-1	TRBJ2-2	few	TGCGCCAGCAGCCCCCCGGGACTAGCGGACACCGGGGAGCTGTTTTTT	CASSPPGLADTGELFF
-	TRBV20-1	TRBJ2-1	many	TGCAGTGCTAGAGTTGCGCTAGTCAGGAATGAGCAGTTCTTC	CSARVALVRNEQFF
-	TRBV5-1	TRBJ2-1	many	TGCGCCACCTCGCTACTTGGGACACTATACAATGAGCAGTTCTTC	CATSLLGTLYNEQFF
TRBD1	TRBV5-1	TRBJ2-7	many	TGCGCCAGCAGCTTGGGTACAGGGGCTACCTACGAGCAGTACTTC	CASSLGTGATYEQYF
TRBD2	TRBV20-1	TRBJ2-7	-	TGCAGTGCCGCTACTAGCGGATACTCCTACGAGCAGTACTTC	CSAATSGYSYEQYF
-	TRBV20-1	TRBJ2-1	many	TGCAGTGCTTCTCGGGGGCCCACCTACAATGAGCAGTTCTTC	CSASRGPTYNEQFF
-	TRBV24-1	TRBJ2-5	-	TGTGCCACCAGTGATTTCCAGGCGGCCGAGACCCAGTACTTC	CATSDFQAAETQYF
-	TRBV5-1	TRBJ2-2	many	TGCGCCAGCAGCTCTCAAACCACTAACACCGGGGAGCTGTTTTTT	CASSSQTTNTGELFF
-	TRBV2	TRBJ2-1	many	TGTGCCAATCGACACCTCGGGACGACGGGCGATGAGCAGTTCTTC	CANRHLGTTGDEQFF
TRBD2	TRBV5-6	TRBJ2-7	many	TGTGCCAGCAGCTTGGAAACTAGCGGCCCGAGGGAGCAGTACTTC	CASSLETSGPREQYF
-	TRBV24-1	TRBJ2-1	-	TGTGCCACCAGTGACAGTGAGGCTTACTCCTACAATGAGCAGTTCTTC	CATSDSEAYSYNEQFF
TRBD1	TRBV19	TRBJ1-5	many	TGTGCCTCCCAGAGAAAGGGGGCGCACGATCAGCCCCAGCATTTT	CASQRKGAHDQPQHF
-	TRBV30	TRBJ2-6	-	TGTGCCTGGAGTTTGAGTGGGGCCAACGTCCTGACTTTC	CAWSLSGANVLTF
-	TRBV7-2	TRBJ1-4	many	TGTGCCAGCAGCTTAGGTCAGGGGTCGGGTGAAAAACTGTTTTTT	CASSLGQGSGEKLFF
-	TRBV9	TRBJ1-2	many	TGTGCCAGCAGCCCATCCGTAACAGGCCAAAACTATGGCTACACCTTC	CASSPSVTGQNYGYTF
-	TRBV12-3/TRBV12-4	TRBJ1-5	once	TGTGCCAGCAGTGAGGGAGGCAATCAGCCCCAGCATTTT	CASSEGGNQPQHF
-	TRBV5-4	TRBJ2-7	once	TGTGCCAGCAGCCAAGGTTCTGTGGGAGACGAGCAGTACTTC	CASSQGSVGDEQYF
-	TRBV7-3	TRBJ2-5	-	TGTGCCAGCAGCTCCGGGAGGAGGGGGGATGTGACCCAGTACTTC	CASSSGRRGDVTQYF
-	TRBV11-1	TRBJ2-3	-	TGTGCCAGCAGCTCGCCGGGCCAAGCAGGGATTAGCACAGATACGCAGTATTTT	CASSSPGQAGISTDTQYF
-	TRBV10-3	TRBJ2-1	-	TGTGCCATCAGTGAGGCACCGGCATCGAATGAGCAGTTCTTC	CAISEAPASNEQFF
TRBD2	TRBV5-1	TRBJ2-7	many	TGCGCCAGCAGCTTGGTGACGGCGGGAGGCTACGAGCAGTACTTC	CASSLVTAGGYEQYF
TRBD1	TRBV2	TRBJ2-7	-	TGTGCCGGGGCGATAGGGGGCAGCTCCTACGAGCAGTACTTC	CAGAIGGSSYEQYF
TRBD2	TRBV7-1	TRBJ2-3	few	TGTGCCAGCAGCTCCTTCGGGGGGGGGACTCGTATTAGCCAGGGTACGCAGTATTTT	CASSSFGGGTRISQGTQYF
TRBD1	TRBV24-1	TRBJ2-5	-	TGTGCCACCACCGATGACAGGGCAGGGAAGACCCAGTACTTC	CATTDDRAGKTQYF
TRBD1	TRBV7-8	TRBJ1-5	many	TGTGCCAGCAGCGACAGGGGTTATAGCAATCAGCCCCAGCATTTT	CASSDRGYSNQPQHF
-	TRBV7-6	TRBJ1-1	-	TGCGCCAGCAGCTCCGACGGGGCGCGGACTGAAGCTTTCTTT	CASSSDGARTEAFF
-	TRBV2	TRBJ1-1	-	TGTGCCCGAAAAGCCGGTCAGAACACTGAAGCTTTCTTT	CARKAGQNTEAFF
-	TRBV15	TRBJ1-1	-	TGTGCCACCAGCAGAGGCGGGGGCTCTTGGGCTTTCTTT	CATSRGGGSWAFF
TRBD2	TRBV5-1	TRBJ2-5	-	TGCGCCAGCAGCGGACTAGCGGGGGAGGAGACCCAGTACTTC	CASSGLAGEETQYF
-	TRBV19	TRBJ1-2	-	TGTGCCAGTAGTGTTAGCGGCTCCGCTAACTATGGCTACACCTTC	CASSVSGSANYGYTF
-	TRBV19	TRBJ2-2	many	TGTGCCAGTCGTCCGGGACCTGGCACCGGGGAGCTGTTTTTT	CASRPGPGTGELFF
TRBD2	TRBV7-2	TRBJ2-4	many	TGTGCCAGCAGACTTAGCGGGGGGCTCGCCAAAAACATTCAGTACTTC	CASRLSGGLAKNIQYF
TRBD2	TRBV25-1	TRBJ2-7	-	TGTGCCAGCACACCTAGCGGAGTTACCTACGAGCAGTACTTC	CASTPSGVTYEQYF
TRBD2	TRBV7-2	TRBJ2-7	-	TGTGCCAGCAGCTTAGGGCTAGCGGGGACCTACGAGCAGTACTTC	CASSLGLAGTYEQYF
TRBD2	TRBV6-1	TRBJ2-3	many	TGTGCCAGCAGTGACACCGGGACTAGAAGCCATACGCAGTATTTT	CASSDTGTRSHTQYF
-	TRBV7-9	TRBJ1-2	-	TGTGCCAGCAGCTTGGGGACGGGCGACTATGGCTACGCCTTC	CASSLGTGDYGYAF
-	TRBV19	TRBJ2-5	-	TGTGCCAGTAGTAGCTACCCCTTTCAGGACCCAACTCAAGAGACCCAGTACTTC	CASSSYPFQDPTQETQYF